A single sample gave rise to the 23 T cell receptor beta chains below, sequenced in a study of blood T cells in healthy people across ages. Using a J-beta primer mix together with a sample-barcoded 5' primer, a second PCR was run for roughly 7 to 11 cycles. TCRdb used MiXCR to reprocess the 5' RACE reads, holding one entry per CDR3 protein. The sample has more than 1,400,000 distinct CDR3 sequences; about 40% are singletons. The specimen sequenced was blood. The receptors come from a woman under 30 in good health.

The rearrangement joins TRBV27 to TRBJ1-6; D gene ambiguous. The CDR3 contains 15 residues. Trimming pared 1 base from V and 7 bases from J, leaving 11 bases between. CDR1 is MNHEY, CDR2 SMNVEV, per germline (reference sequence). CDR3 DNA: TGTGCCAGCAGTTTATATGGACTAAGGAATTCACCCCTCCACTTT. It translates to CASSLYGLRNSPLHF.

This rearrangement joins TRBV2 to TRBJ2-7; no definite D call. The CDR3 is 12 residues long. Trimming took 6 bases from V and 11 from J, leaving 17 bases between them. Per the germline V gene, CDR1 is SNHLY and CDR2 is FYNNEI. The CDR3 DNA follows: TGTGCCAGCAGAGAACTTCGGACCCGGAAGTACTTC. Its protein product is CASRELRTRKYF.

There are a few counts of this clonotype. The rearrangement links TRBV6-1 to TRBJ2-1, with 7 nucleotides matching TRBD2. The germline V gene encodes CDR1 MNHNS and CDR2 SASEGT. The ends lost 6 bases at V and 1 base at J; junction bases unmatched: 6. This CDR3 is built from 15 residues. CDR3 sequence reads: CASRALAPSYNEQFF. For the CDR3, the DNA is TGTGCCAGCAGGGCACTAGCGCCGTCCTACAATGAGCAGTTCTTC.

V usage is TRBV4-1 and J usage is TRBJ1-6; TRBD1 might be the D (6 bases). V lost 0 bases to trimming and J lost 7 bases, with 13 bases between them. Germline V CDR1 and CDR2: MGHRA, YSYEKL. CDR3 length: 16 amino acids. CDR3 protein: CASSQEAGAGNSPLHF. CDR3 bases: TGCGCCAGCAGCCAAGAGGCAGGGGCAGGGAATTCACCCCTCCACTTT.

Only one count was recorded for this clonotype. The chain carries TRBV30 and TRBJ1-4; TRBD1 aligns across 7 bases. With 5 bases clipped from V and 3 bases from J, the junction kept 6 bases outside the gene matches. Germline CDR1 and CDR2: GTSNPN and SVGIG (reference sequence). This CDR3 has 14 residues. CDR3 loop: CAWDPGQPNEKLFF. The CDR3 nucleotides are TGTGCCTGGGACCCGGGACAGCCTAATGAAAAACTGTTTTTT.

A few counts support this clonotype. The chain's CDR3 is CSGGPGQGAYEQYF. The CDR3 DNA reads TGCAGCGGGGGACCGGGACAGGGGGCTTACGAGCAGTACTTC. The chain is built from TRBV29-1 and TRBJ2-5; 12 bases line up with TRBD1. The last part of the DNA fits TRBJ2-7 better; the J call may be wrong. Germline CDR1 and CDR2: SQVTM and ANQGSEA. The length of the CDR3 is 14 residues.

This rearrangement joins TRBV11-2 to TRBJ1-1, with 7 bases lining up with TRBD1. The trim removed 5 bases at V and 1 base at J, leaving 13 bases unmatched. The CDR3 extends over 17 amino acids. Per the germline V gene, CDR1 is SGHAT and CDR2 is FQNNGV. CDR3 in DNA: TGTGCCAGCAGCCAAATCACAGGGGCCCGGGGGAACACTGAAGCTTTCTTT. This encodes CASSQITGARGNTEAFF.

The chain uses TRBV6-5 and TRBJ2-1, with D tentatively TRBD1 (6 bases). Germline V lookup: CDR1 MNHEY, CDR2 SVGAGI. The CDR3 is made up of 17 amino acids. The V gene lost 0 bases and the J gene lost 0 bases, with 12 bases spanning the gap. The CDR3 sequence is CASSYSGAPGSYNEQFF. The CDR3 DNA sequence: TGTGCCAGCAGTTACTCGGGGGCCCCCGGCTCCTACAATGAGCAGTTCTTC.

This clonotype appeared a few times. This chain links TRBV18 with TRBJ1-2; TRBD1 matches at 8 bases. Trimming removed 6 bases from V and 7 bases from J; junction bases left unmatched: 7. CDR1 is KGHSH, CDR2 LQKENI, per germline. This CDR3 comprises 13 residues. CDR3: CASSADRGPGYTF. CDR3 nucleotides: TGTGCCAGCTCGGCAGACAGGGGTCCTGGCTACACCTTC.

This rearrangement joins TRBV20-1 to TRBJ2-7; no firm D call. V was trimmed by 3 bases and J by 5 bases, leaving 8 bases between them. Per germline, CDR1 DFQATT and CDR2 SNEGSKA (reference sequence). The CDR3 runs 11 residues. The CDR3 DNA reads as TGCAGTGCTAGGCGGAAGGACGAGCAGTACTTC. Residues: CSARRKDEQYF.

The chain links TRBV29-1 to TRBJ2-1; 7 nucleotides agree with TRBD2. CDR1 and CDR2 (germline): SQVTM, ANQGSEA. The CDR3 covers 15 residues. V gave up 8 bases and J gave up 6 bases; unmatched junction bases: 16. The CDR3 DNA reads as TGCAGCACCCCAAGGGTGGGAGGGCCCTTCAATGAGCAGTTCTTC. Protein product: CSTPRVGGPFNEQFF.

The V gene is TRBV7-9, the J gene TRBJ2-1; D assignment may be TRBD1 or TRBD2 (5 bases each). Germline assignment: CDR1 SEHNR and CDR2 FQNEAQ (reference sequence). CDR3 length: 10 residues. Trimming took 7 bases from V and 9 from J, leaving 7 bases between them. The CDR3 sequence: CASTRGEQFF. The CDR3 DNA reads TGTGCCAGCACGAGGGGTGAGCAGTTCTTC. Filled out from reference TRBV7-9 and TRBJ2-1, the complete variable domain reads DTGVSQNPRHKITKRGQNVTFRCDPISEHNRLYWYRQTLGQGPEFLTYFQNEAQLEKSRLLSDRFSAERPKGSFSTLEIQRTEQGDSAMYLCASTRGEQFFGPGTRLTVL.

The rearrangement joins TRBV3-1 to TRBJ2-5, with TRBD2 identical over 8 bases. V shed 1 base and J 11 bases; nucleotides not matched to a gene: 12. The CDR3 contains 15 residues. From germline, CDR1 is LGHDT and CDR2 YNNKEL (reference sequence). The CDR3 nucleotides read TGTGCCAGCAGCCAAGGTGTCGGGGGGGCAGGTGAGCAGTACTTC. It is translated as CASSQGVGGAGEQYF.

For the CDR3, the DNA is TGTGCCAGCAGTTTATCTGAGGGCTCCTATAATTCACCCCTCCACTTT. It is translated as CASSLSEGSYNSPLHF. The chain couples TRBV27 to TRBJ1-6; D is ambiguous. The V gene's germline CDR1 is MNHEY and CDR2 SMNVEV (reference sequence). Between the trimmed V and J ends, which lost 0 bases and 0 bases, there was a span of 6 bases. The CDR3 is made up of 16 amino acids.

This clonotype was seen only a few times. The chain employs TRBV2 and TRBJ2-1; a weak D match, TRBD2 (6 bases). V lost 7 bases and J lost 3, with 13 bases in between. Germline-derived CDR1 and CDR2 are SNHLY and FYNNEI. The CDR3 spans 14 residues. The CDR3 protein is CASTPRESYNEQFF. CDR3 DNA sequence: TGTGCCAGCACCCCGCGGGAAAGCTACAATGAGCAGTTCTTC.

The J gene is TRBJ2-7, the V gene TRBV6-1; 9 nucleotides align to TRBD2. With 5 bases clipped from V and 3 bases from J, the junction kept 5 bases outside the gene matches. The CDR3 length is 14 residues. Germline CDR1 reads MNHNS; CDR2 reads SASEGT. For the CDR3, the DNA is TGTGCCAGCAGTCGTAGCGGGAGAGGCTACGAGCAGTACTTC. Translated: CASSRSGRGYEQYF.

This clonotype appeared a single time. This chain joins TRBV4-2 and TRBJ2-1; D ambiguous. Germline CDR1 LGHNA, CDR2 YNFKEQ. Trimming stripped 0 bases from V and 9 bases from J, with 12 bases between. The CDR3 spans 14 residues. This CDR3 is CASSQDHVVPEQFF. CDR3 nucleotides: TGTGCCAGCAGCCAAGATCACGTGGTTCCTGAGCAGTTCTTC.

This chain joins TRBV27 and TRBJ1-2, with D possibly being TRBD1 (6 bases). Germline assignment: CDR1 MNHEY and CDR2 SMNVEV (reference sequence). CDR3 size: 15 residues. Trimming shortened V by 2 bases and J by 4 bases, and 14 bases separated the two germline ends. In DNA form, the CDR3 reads TGTGCCAGCAGTTTAACAGGGTTCGGTAGCTATGGCTACACCTTC. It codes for CASSLTGFGSYGYTF.

Written as DNA, the CDR3 is TGTGCCAGCAGTTACCGGACAGGGGGAGGAAATGAGCAGTTCTTC. This sequence encodes CASSYRTGGGNEQFF. The chain links TRBV6-5 to TRBJ2-1; 10 bases map to TRBD1. The length of the CDR3 is 15 residues. Unmatched junction bases numbered 5, after V lost 2 bases and J lost 7 bases. Looked up from germline, CDR1 is MNHEY and CDR2 is SVGAGI.

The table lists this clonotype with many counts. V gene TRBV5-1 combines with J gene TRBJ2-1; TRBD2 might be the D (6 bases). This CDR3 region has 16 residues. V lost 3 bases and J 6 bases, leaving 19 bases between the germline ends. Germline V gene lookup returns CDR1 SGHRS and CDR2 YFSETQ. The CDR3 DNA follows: TGCGCCAGCAGCTCAAGGGACTCCAAGGGGTCCAATGAGCAGTTCTTC. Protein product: CASSSRDSKGSNEQFF.

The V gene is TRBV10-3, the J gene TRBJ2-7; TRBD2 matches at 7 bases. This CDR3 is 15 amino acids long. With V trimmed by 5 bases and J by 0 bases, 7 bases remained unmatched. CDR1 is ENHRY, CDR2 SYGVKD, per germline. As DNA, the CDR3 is TGTGCCATCAGTTATAGCGGGCCCGGCTCCTACGAGCAGTACTTC. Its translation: CAISYSGPGSYEQYF.

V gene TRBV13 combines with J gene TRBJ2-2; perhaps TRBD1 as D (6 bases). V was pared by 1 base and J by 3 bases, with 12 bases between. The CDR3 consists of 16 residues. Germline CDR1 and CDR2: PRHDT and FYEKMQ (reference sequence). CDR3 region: CASSLEYQGHTGELFF. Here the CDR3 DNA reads TGTGCCAGCAGCTTAGAATACCAGGGGCACACCGGGGAGCTGTTTTTT.

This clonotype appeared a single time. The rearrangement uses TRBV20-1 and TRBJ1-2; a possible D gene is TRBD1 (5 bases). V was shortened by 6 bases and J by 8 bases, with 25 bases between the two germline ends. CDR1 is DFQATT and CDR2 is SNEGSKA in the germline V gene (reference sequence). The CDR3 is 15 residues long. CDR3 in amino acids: CSAKGSGGDGGGYTF. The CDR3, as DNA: TGCAGTGCCAAGGGGTCCGGGGGGGATGGTGGCGGCTACACCTTC.